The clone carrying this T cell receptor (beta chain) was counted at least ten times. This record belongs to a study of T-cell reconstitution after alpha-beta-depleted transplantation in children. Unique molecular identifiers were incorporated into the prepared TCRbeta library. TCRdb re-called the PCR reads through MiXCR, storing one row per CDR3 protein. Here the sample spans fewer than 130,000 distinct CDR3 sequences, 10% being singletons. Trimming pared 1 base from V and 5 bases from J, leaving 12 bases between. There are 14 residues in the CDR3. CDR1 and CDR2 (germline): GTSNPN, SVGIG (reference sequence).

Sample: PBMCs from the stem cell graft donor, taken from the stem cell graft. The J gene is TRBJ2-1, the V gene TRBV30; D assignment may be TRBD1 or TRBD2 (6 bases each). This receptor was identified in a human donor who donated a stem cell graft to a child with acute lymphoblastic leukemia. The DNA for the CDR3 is TGTGCCTGGAGTGAGGGGGGCCCCGACAATGAGCAGTTCTTC. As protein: CAWSEGGPDNEQFF.